This TCR beta chain was recorded in a study of human T cells and chemical hapten exposure. Study in general: Scalp application of diphenylcyclopropenone was performed weekly in patients across the entire roughly 23-week study.

Regarding time point: patch test 1, 2 weeks after DPC sensitization. The treatment: therapeutic diphenylcyclopropenone sensitization with weekly scalp DPC. CDR3 length: 17 amino acids. V was trimmed by 6 bases and J by 0 bases, leaving 21 bases between them. Germline V gives CDR1 DFQATT, CDR2 SNEGSKA (reference sequence). This clonotype appeared many times. Original processing methods: 96,000 or so TCRs per sample was the median, with a range of about 20,000 to 690,600. TCRdb ran MiXCR on the RACE reads and lists one entry per CDR3 protein. What appears here as the V and J calls and clone size reflects TCRdb's work, not the paper's. The sample has fewer than 200,000 distinct CDR3 sequences; 20% to 25% are singletons.

The sample in question was whole blood, obtained in connection with sensitization to the hapten diphenylcyclopropenone (DPC). This receptor was obtained from a woman in her forties or fifties with alopecia areata. Some clones in this sample may be carry-over from other donors' samples. The chain carries TRBV20-1 and TRBJ1-5; tentative D call: TRBD1 (5 bases). The CDR3 here is CSATDSQALYSNQPQHF. The CDR3 DNA is TGCAGTGCGACCGACAGCCAAGCATTATATAGCAATCAGCCCCAGCATTTT.